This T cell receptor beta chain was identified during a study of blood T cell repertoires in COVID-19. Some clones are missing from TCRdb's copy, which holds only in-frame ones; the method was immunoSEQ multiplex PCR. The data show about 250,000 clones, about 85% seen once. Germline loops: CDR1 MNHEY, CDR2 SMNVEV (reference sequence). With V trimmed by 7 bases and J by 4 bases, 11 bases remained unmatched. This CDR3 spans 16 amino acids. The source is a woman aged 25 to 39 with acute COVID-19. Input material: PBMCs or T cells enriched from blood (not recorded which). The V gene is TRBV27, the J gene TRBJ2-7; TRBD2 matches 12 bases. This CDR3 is CASTLTSGRSSYEQYF. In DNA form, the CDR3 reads TGTGCCAGCACCCTGACTAGCGGGAGATCATCTTACGAGCAGTACTTC.